This T cell receptor beta chain appears in the sequencing data of a study of cytomegalovirus exposure and HLA in healthy donors (TCRdb year 2017). Broadly, across the study: According to an earlier analysis of several hundred of the donors, some 180 million T cells yielded 100 million or so unique TCR beta sequences and approximately 300 Gb of sequence data. The aim of the study was to test whether cataloging public T cell receptors could identify signatures of past pathogen exposure. The study profiled the T cell repertoires of about 640 subjects by immunosequencing and related them to cytomegalovirus serostatus. An early release covering just under 650 HLA-typed donors comprised approximately 290 gigabases of sequencing data and tens of millions of unique TCR sequences. A later analysis re-analyzed previously published TCR beta repertoires from several hundred donors and added high-resolution HLA genotyping to study TCR occurrence patterns. The later analysis used no new phenotypic data to find candidate immune exposures, relying instead on TCR beta sequences and their occurrence across donors. Alongside the repertoire data, information on donor age, sex, ethnicity and CMV serostatus was compiled. To decide whether each TCR beta V gene segment behaved as functional or pseudogenic, an earlier analysis of some 540 of the donors relied on high-throughput TCR beta sequencing. To predict cytomegalovirus infection status, the study combined high-throughput TCR immunosequencing, statistical association of individual TCRs with disease status, and machine learning. Class I and class II HLA loci were covered by the typing at four-digit resolution. All discovery cohort repertoires had been generated on a single sequencing platform. Typing coverage differed by locus: A, B, C, DRB1 and DQB1 were typed in roughly 620-640 donors, DQA1 in roughly 500, DPA1 in 600 to 610, and DPB1 in 450 to 490. Four to six DR-DQ haplotypes were handled as single units for association and clustering, since linkage in the cohort was strong. Genome-wide SNP genotypes for about 60% of the 666 donors were used in a later genetic analysis, which treated that subset as a discovery cohort. Of the approximately 370 genotyped donors, approximately 81% were placed in the genetic ancestry cluster associated with self-reported Caucasian donors. Among about 370 genotyped donors of the cohort, an average of approximately 240,000 unique TCR beta nucleotide sequences was sequenced per donor, of which about 20% were non-productive. A separate validation cohort of roughly 130 different subjects was used in addition to the roughly 700-subject first cohort. Overall study results and their limits: Correlated functional status among segregating V segments might reflect linkage disequilibrium, but an unknown experimental factor could not be ruled out. In a later genetic analysis, fewer N-insertions in productive TCRs were reported among donors in an Asian-associated ancestry cluster than the roughly 670-donor mean. A later analysis found that HLA-associated TCR beta chains were more clonally expanded and had lower generation probabilities than equally common non-associated chains. Only TCR beta chains were sequenced in this cohort, and the absence of alpha or paired-chain data limited detectable features. In a later analysis, around 17,000 TCR beta sequences were associated with specific HLA alleles at a false discovery rate of 0.05. In a later analysis, several top co-occurrence clusters were reported to appear linked to parvovirus B19, influenza, CMV and Epstein-Barr virus. Because the 87-base-pair reads could not distinguish some IMGT-functional V segments, including TRBV6-2 and TRBV6-3, those segments were excluded. In vitro tests confirmed that three of the cytomegalovirus-associated TCR beta chains recognize cytomegalovirus antigens. For the cohort, immune exposure information was limited to CMV serostatus. The authors suggested that the approach could potentially be generalized to other disease states and immunological phenotypes. When HLA alleles, especially DR and DQ, strongly co-occurred, TCR associations were difficult to assign to individual alleles. A further reported finding was that TCR beta sequences accurately predicted the HLA-A and HLA-B alleles for most subjects in the first cohort. According to a later analysis, TCR association rates differed among HLA loci, with DRB1 alleles showing the most associated TCRs and HLA-C alleles showing the fewest. Because counts were too low, approximately 18 rarely observed V segments, including chromosome 9 orphons, were excluded from the earlier analysis of 500 to 700 of the donors. A group of highly shared sequence variants was considered likely to be a technical artifact of the sequencing pipeline. An association between a missense DCLRE1C variant and V-gene and J-gene trimming of TCR beta chains was found in a later genetic analysis and replicated in an independent cohort. Cytomegalovirus status was reported to be diagnosed by the classifier with high specificity and sensitivity in both the original and validation cohorts. Across donors, most TCR sequences were observed very rarely, whereas some public TCRs were present in many individuals. Roughly uniform sequencing depth across donors was assumed in presence/absence analyses, although this assumption may not hold. In an earlier analysis of some 640 of the donors, most TCR beta V segments were observed in productive rearrangements about 90% or about 30% of the time, broadly matching IMGT annotations. Most CMV-associated TCR beta chains appeared to be HLA-restricted in a later analysis, and the HLA associations seemed to be driven largely by CMV exposure. A total of fewer than 200 TCR beta chains were listed by the study as associated with cytomegalovirus. HLA typing was unavailable for some donors at each locus, so association tests used only the typed subset.

Notes on this clone: Its antigen is not yet known. Qualities for individual bases were not recorded, and no much larger clone is one base off.

CDR1 LNHDA and CDR2 SQIVND are derived from the germline V gene (reference sequence). Counted from cysteine to phenylalanine, this CDR3 has 15 amino acids. Only the CDR3 DNA stays, 45 bases, in frame from base 1. Here V drops 7 bases and J drops 2 bases, and the junction holds 8 bases not matched to any gene. The library came from the immunoSEQ multiplex PCR assay. For the multiplex PCR, a mixture combining 60 forward primers for TCR Vbeta segments and 13 reverse primers for TCR Jbeta segments was used. The CDR3 region of rearranged TCR beta genes was amplified from genomic DNA with a multiplex PCR assay. On the Illumina HiSeq System, the amplified TCR beta libraries were sequenced as 87-base-pair reads. Processing in the source paper ran as follows. In a later analysis, roughly 80 million unique TCR beta chains were counted across the 500 to 850 repertoires, and roughly 10 million of these chains were shared by at least two donors. Raw reads were error-corrected and collapsed into unique sequences with a nearest-neighbor algorithm that merged closely related sequences to remove PCR and sequencing errors. CDR3 sequences were aligned to IMGT reference sequences to assign V, D and J gene segments. For a sequence to be retained, at least a six-nucleotide match to both a V gene segment and a J gene segment was required. Rearrangements were classified as productive when the CDR3 lacked stop codons and remained in frame with V and J, and all other rearrangements were classified as non-productive. CDR3 was defined by IMGT convention, running from the second conserved V-encoded cysteine to the conserved J-encoded phenylalanine. The earlier analysis of about 640 of the donors excluded any sequence lacking an unambiguous match to a single V gene segment. In an earlier analysis of roughly 500 of the donors, V segments were called functional above 56.7% productive rearrangements and were called segregating when the between-donor standard deviation exceeded 5%. A statistical classification framework was built for diagnosing cytomegalovirus status from the catalog of TCR beta chain sequences. A later analysis assigned V and J genes by comparing TCR nucleotide sequences with IMGT/GENE-DB human TR gene sequences. Using the TCRdist pipeline, a later analysis assigned CDR3 sequences along with most-parsimonious VDJ recombination scenarios. In a later analysis, each TCR beta chain was defined by its CDR3 amino acid sequence together with its V-gene family, and reads lacking a unique V-gene family were excluded. In a later analysis, 550 to 650 highly shared, low-generation-probability nucleotide sequences were removed to address suspected cross-contamination and a sequencing artifact. In a later analysis, a clonal expansion index was calculated for each public chain from normalized within-repertoire ranks of inferred template counts. A later analysis computed generation probabilities with a VDJ recombination model fitted to out-of-frame rearrangements, and checked the results against IGoR. Hypergeometric tests were used in a later analysis to score TCR-TCR, TCR-HLA and TCR-CMV co-occurrence, with a repertoire-size bias correction applied to the TCR pairs. To estimate false discovery rates, a later analysis permuted the HLA or CMV assignments 20 times. A later analysis grouped co-occurring TCRs with DBSCAN, adding TCRdist sequence similarity when clustering within HLA-allele-positive subsets. Co-occurrence clustering excluded repertoires with fewer than 30,000 or more than 120,000 public chains, plus five with anomalous nucleotide sharing. What TCRdb holds here is the immuneACCESS table cut down to in-frame rearrangements. Part of the clones is not present; checked against another copy, under half of the missing clones reflect an unresolved V gene, and the others are unexplained. Clone size and the V and J calls come from that table; the DNA yielded D and trimming. Counted in this sample were more than 95,000 clones; over 70% of them appeared once. About 9.1% of the sample is in the top ten clones.

The cohort was made up of 500 to 850 healthy bone marrow donors. All cohort members were sampled while nominally healthy, although unrecorded immune exposures were likely present. The donor was CMV seropositive and belonged to the group of some 290 seropositive cohort members. A peripheral blood sample was collected from each donor, and TCR beta sequencing was performed on peripheral blood mononuclear cells. The Qiagen DNeasy Blood Extraction Kit was used to extract genomic DNA from the blood cell samples. Here the chain combines TRBV19 and TRBJ2-7, with 10 bases matching TRBD2. The sequence was collected from a woman aged 45-59 years in good health and CMV-seropositive. Sequencing was done on a sample of PBMCs. The CDR3 loop reads CASTPGLAATYEQYF. The sequenced DNA: TGTGCCAGTACCCCAGGACTAGCGGCTACCTACGAGCAGTACTTC. Full variable domain (CDR3 extended with the reference TRBV19 and TRBJ2-7 proteins): DGGITQSPKYLFRKEGQNVTLSCEQNLNHDAMYWYRQDPGQGLRLIYYSQIVNDFQKGDIAEGYSVSREKKESFPLTVTSAQKNPTAFYLCASTPGLAATYEQYFGPGTRLTVT.